These 10 T cell receptor beta chains were all obtained from the same sample, sequenced in a study. A single record per CDR3 protein comes from TCRdb applying MiXCR to the 5' RACE reads. This table has about 64,000 distinct CDR3 sequences, around a fifth appearing once. What was sequenced was memory CD4+ T cells sorted from a lymph node. The sample's subset: memory CD4+ T cells, CD4+CD45RO+CD25-. The receptors stem from a female donor with breast cancer.

This clonotype was seen repeatedly, ten times or more. The chain recombines TRBV5-1 with TRBJ1-4; tentatively, D is TRBD1 (6 bases). Germline V gene lookup returns CDR1 SGHRS and CDR2 YFSETQ. The V gene lost 4 bases and the J gene lost 2 bases, with 12 bases spanning the gap. This CDR3 is 15 amino acids long. CDR3 region: CASSLAGATNEKLFF. The CDR3 nucleotides read TGCGCCAGCAGCCTAGCAGGGGCTACTAATGAAAAACTGTTTTTT.

The sample holds a few counts of this clonotype. The rearrangement joins TRBV10-3 to TRBJ2-5; 10 nucleotides match TRBD2. There are 15 residues in the CDR3. Losses at the gene ends were 10 bases for V and 3 bases for J; bases not matched to a gene: 11. Germline V gene sequence: CDR1 ENHRY, CDR2 SYGVKD. CDR3 nucleotide sequence: TGTGCCACCAACGGGGCTAGCGGGGGAGAAGAGACCCAGTACTTC. Protein product: CATNGASGGEETQYF.

Concerning this clonotype itself: In this CDR3 the conserved last residue, phenylalanine or tryptophan, is missing, so a read error is likely. This chain uses TRBV5-1 with TRBJ2-3; no firm D call. CDR1 and CDR2 from the germline V gene are SGHRS and YFSETQ. Trimming took 4 bases from V and 0 from J, leaving 12 bases between them. The CDR3 is 15 residues long. In nucleotides, the CDR3 is TGCGCCAGCAGCGGAGTGTTCACTAGCACAGATACGCAGTATTCT. As protein: CASSGVFTSTDTQYS.

This clonotype was observed a handful of times. This chain uses TRBV5-6 with TRBJ2-7; D gene unclear. The CDR3 has 14 residues. V was trimmed by 4 bases and J by 4 bases, leaving 15 bases between them. Per the germline V gene, CDR1 is SGHDT and CDR2 is YYEEEE. The CDR3 DNA reads as TGTGCCAGCAGCCTGCTCGATGCTCGGTACGAGCAGTACTTC. Its protein is CASSLLDARYEQYF.

In its sample, this clonotype was seen a few times. The chain has TRBV20-1 and TRBJ1-1, with D unresolved. V lost 3 bases and J lost 3, with 11 bases in between. The CDR3 consists of 13 residues. Germline lookup yields CDR1 DFQATT and CDR2 SNEGSKA (reference sequence). In DNA, the CDR3 is TGCAGTGCTAGTTTGGGTCCAGACACTGAAGCTTTCTTT. Protein: CSASLGPDTEAFF.

The V gene is TRBV3-1, the J gene TRBJ1-4; D remains ambiguous. V lost 4 bases to trimming and J lost 2 bases, with 2 bases between them. Germline CDR1 is LGHDT and CDR2 is YNNKEL (reference sequence). The CDR3 is made up of 12 amino acids. The CDR3 is CASSRTNEKLFF. The CDR3 DNA sequence: TGTGCCAGCAGCCGCACTAATGAAAAACTGTTTTTT.

This clonotype appeared many times. The CDR3 region is CASVPKGAYGYTF. The DNA of the CDR3 is TGTGCCAGTGTTCCTAAAGGGGCCTATGGCTACACCTTC. The rearrangement joins TRBV7-2 to TRBJ1-2; D possibly corresponds to TRBD1 (5 bases). The CDR3 spans 13 residues. The germline gives CDR1 SGHTA, CDR2 FQGNSA. V was shortened by 9 bases and J by 4 bases, with 15 bases between the two germline ends.

The rearrangement links TRBV20-1 to TRBJ2-5, with D possibly being TRBD1 (5 bases). Germline lookup yields CDR1 DFQATT and CDR2 SNEGSKA (reference sequence). V was pared by 0 bases and J by 1 base, with 9 bases between. The CDR3 has 14 amino acids. CDR3 DNA: TGCAGTGCTAGAGATCAGGGCCTCCAAGAGACCCAGTACTTC. It is translated as CSARDQGLQETQYF.

The V call is TRBV10-3, the J call TRBJ2-3; the match to TRBD2 covers 8 bases. V was clipped by 9 bases and J by 6 bases; unmatched bases: 8. Germline V gene lookup returns CDR1 ENHRY and CDR2 SYGVKD. The length of the CDR3 is 13 residues. The CDR3 bases are TGTGCCATACGGGGGGGGCCGGGGGATACGCAGTATTTT. Translating gives CAIRGGPGDTQYF.

Remarks on this clonotype: A junction end diverges from the germline sequence, so it may reflect a read error. V gene TRBV28 combines with J gene TRBJ2-4; 10 bases are shared with TRBD1. The CDR3 loop spans 14 amino acids. CDR1 and CDR2 from the germline V gene are MDHEN and SYDVKM. The CDR3 region is CASSFRDRGNTQYF. The CDR3 DNA sequence: TGTGCCAGCAGTTTTAGGGACAGGGGCAACACTCAGTACTTC.